The rows below give T cell receptor beta chains drawn from one sample of a study of blood T cell repertoires in COVID-19. Here immunoSEQ multiplex PCR was the method, and the copy in TCRdb shows in-frame clones only, minus some. The sample contains about 230,000 clones, 65% to 85% of which appear only once. The sample consisted of peripheral blood. The receptor set was obtained from a man aged 35-49 years with acute or convalescent COVID-19. CDR3s include the opening cysteine and the closing phenylalanine or tryptophan. Fields, in order: D gene, clone size, V gene, CDR3 length, J gene, CDR3 protein, CDR3 DNA. D genes are given only for firm matches. Only some rows state a clone size, as once, few, many or a class for expanded clones.

D: NA
size: NA
V: TRBV29-1
length: 15
J: TRBJ1-2
CDR3: CSVEDDVEEGYGYTF
DNA: TGCAGCGTTGAAGATGACGTGGAGGAAGGCTATGGCTACACCTTC

D: NA
size: NA
V: TRBV5-1
length: 15
J: TRBJ2-2
CDR3: CASSFSGSNTGELFF
DNA: TGCGCCAGCAGCTTTTCAGGATCGAACACCGGGGAGCTGTTTTTT

D: NA
size: once
V: TRBV18
length: 12
J: TRBJ1-1
CDR3: CASAQRSTEAFF
DNA: TGTGCCAGCGCACAGCGCAGCACTGAAGCTTTCTTT

D: NA
size: NA
V: TRBV5-6
length: 14
J: TRBJ2-2
CDR3: CASSFRGNTGELFF
DNA: TGTGCCAGCAGCTTCCGCGGGAACACCGGGGAGCTGTTTTTT

D: NA
size: NA
V: TRBV28
length: 11
J: TRBJ1-1
CDR3: CASSLGLEAFF
DNA: TGTGCCAGCAGTTTAGGACTAGAAGCTTTCTTT

D: TRBD2
size: NA
V: TRBV27
length: 13
J: TRBJ2-5
CDR3: CASRTSGGETQYF
DNA: TGTGCCAGCAGAACTAGCGGGGGAGAGACCCAGTACTTC

D: TRBD2
size: NA
V: TRBV7-9
length: 15
J: TRBJ2-7
CDR3: CASSPPSGITYEQYF
DNA: TGTGCCAGCAGCCCCCCTAGCGGGATCACCTACGAGCAGTACTTC

D: TRBD2
size: once
V: TRBV10-3
length: 16
J: TRBJ2-3
CDR3: CAISEVAGESTDTQYF
DNA: TGTGCCATCAGTGAGGTTGCGGGAGAGAGCACAGATACGCAGTATTTT

D: TRBD1
size: NA
V: TRBV7-3
length: 16
J: TRBJ2-2
CDR3: CASSPGGMENTGELFF
DNA: TGTGCCAGCAGCCCAGGGGGTATGGAGAACACCGGGGAGCTGTTTTTT

D: TRBD2
size: NA
V: TRBV30
length: 17
J: TRBJ2-1
CDR3: CAPLPPREGRIYNEQFF
DNA: TGTGCCCCCCTACCCCCGCGGGAGGGCCGGATCTACAATGAGCAGTTCTTC

D: NA
size: NA
V: TRBV5-1
length: 16
J: TRBJ2-1
CDR3: CASSMDSTVSYNEQFF
DNA: TGCGCCAGCAGCATGGACAGCACTGTAAGCTACAATGAGCAGTTCTTC

D: TRBD1
size: NA
V: TRBV11-2
length: 14
J: TRBJ2-7
CDR3: CASSLRTGSYEQYF
DNA: TGTGCCAGCAGCTTAAGGACAGGGTCCTACGAGCAGTACTTC

D: TRBD1
size: once
V: TRBV12-5
length: 15
J: TRBJ2-3
CDR3: CASGFGAGGADTQYF
DNA: TGTGCTAGTGGTTTCGGGGCAGGGGGTGCGGATACGCAGTATTTT

D: TRBD1
size: NA
V: TRBV6-1
length: 14
J: TRBJ1-2
CDR3: CASSEMTGRSGYTF
DNA: TGTGCCAGCAGTGAAATGACAGGGCGGAGTGGCTACACCTTC

D: TRBD1
size: NA
V: TRBV11-3
length: 13
J: TRBJ2-5
CDR3: CASSSGQKETQYF
DNA: TGTGCCAGCAGCTCGGGACAGAAAGAGACCCAGTACTTC

D: NA
size: NA
V: TRBV6-2/TRBV6-3
length: 13
J: TRBJ1-2
CDR3: CASSLDSPYGYTF
DNA: TGTGCCAGCAGCCTAGACAGCCCCTATGGCTACACCTTC

D: TRBD1
size: NA
V: TRBV5-1
length: 13
J: TRBJ1-2
CDR3: CASSSQTGQENTF
DNA: TGCGCCAGCAGCTCCCAGACAGGGCAAGAGAACACCTTC

D: TRBD1
size: once
V: TRBV3-1/TRBV3-2
length: 15
J: TRBJ1-4
CDR3: CASSPRTGRDEKLFF
DNA: TGTGCCAGCAGCCCTCGGACAGGGAGGGATGAAAAACTGTTTTTT

D: NA
size: NA
V: TRBV5-1
length: 15
J: TRBJ2-1
CDR3: CASSPMGGSYNEQFF
DNA: TGCGCCAGCAGCCCAATGGGCGGGTCCTACAATGAGCAGTTCTTC

D: NA
size: NA
V: TRBV5-1
length: 13
J: TRBJ2-1
CDR3: CASSFSSGNEQFF
DNA: TGCGCCAGCAGCTTTAGCTCCGGCAATGAGCAGTTCTTC

D: NA
size: NA
V: TRBV7-3
length: 16
J: TRBJ1-3
CDR3: CASSHSGGTSGNTIYF
DNA: TGTGCCAGCAGTCACTCGGGGGGCACTTCTGGAAACACCATATATTTT

D: TRBD1
size: NA
V: TRBV5-1
length: 15
J: TRBJ2-7
CDR3: CASRALQGNGHEQYF
DNA: TGCGCCAGCAGGGCTTTACAGGGGAACGGCCACGAGCAGTACTTC

D: NA
size: NA
V: TRBV6-2/TRBV6-3
length: 13
J: TRBJ1-1
CDR3: CASSYSAETEAFF
DNA: TGTGCCAGCAGTTACTCGGCAGAAACTGAAGCTTTCTTT

D: TRBD1
size: NA
V: TRBV18
length: 19
J: TRBJ1-2
CDR3: CASSPLAMGQGEVNYGYTF
DNA: TGTGCCAGCTCACCCCTGGCGATGGGACAGGGGGAAGTTAACTATGGCTACACCTTC

D: NA
size: NA
V: TRBV15
length: 15
J: TRBJ1-6
CDR3: CATSRDRGLGSPLHF
DNA: TGTGCCACCAGCAGAGACAGGGGTCTGGGATCACCCCTCCACTTT

D: NA
size: NA
V: TRBV24-1
length: 12
J: TRBJ2-3
CDR3: CATSDFGVTQYF
DNA: TGTGCCACCAGTGATTTCGGGGTAACGCAGTATTTT

D: TRBD2
size: NA
V: TRBV6-6
length: 14
J: TRBJ2-5
CDR3: CASSYRAGEVTQYF
DNA: TGTGCCAGCAGTTACAGAGCGGGAGAGGTGACCCAGTACTTC

D: NA
size: NA
V: TRBV29-1
length: 18
J: TRBJ2-7
CDR3: CSVEDTGSSGVASNEQYF
DNA: TGCAGCGTTGAAGATACAGGGTCCAGCGGTGTAGCCTCCAACGAGCAGTACTTC

D: NA
size: NA
V: TRBV19
length: 15
J: TRBJ2-1
CDR3: CASSISGGSYNEQFF
DNA: TGTGCCAGTAGTATTTCTGGCGGATCCTACAATGAGCAGTTCTTC

D: NA
size: NA
V: TRBV12-3/TRBV12-4
length: 11
J: TRBJ1-2
CDR3: CASGRGYGYTF
DNA: TGTGCCAGCGGAAGGGGGTATGGCTACACCTTC

D: NA
size: NA
V: TRBV18
length: 14
J: TRBJ1-2
CDR3: CASSQQGDGYGYTF
DNA: TGTGCCAGCTCACAACAGGGAGATGGCTATGGCTACACCTTC

D: TRBD1
size: NA
V: TRBV5-6
length: 13
J: TRBJ1-1
CDR3: CASSFLGGYEAFF
DNA: TGTGCCAGCAGCTTCTTAGGGGGCTATGAAGCTTTCTTT

D: NA
size: NA
V: TRBV7-9
length: 16
J: TRBJ2-5
CDR3: CASSLAEFAQQETQYF
DNA: TGTGCCAGCAGCTTAGCGGAGTTCGCCCAACAAGAGACCCAGTACTTC

D: NA
size: NA
V: TRBV7-2
length: 14
J: TRBJ1-1
CDR3: CASSLAAMNTEAFF
DNA: TGTGCCAGCAGCTTAGCCGCTATGAACACTGAAGCTTTCTTT

D: NA
size: NA
V: TRBV30
length: 11
J: TRBJ2-3
CDR3: CAWSVQDTQYF
DNA: TGTGCCTGGAGTGTACAGGATACGCAGTATTTT

D: TRBD2
size: NA
V: TRBV6-5
length: 15
J: TRBJ2-1
CDR3: CASSRTSGTYNEQFF
DNA: TGTGCCAGCAGTAGGACTAGCGGGACCTACAATGAGCAGTTCTTC

D: TRBD2
size: NA
V: TRBV5-1
length: 15
J: TRBJ2-5
CDR3: CASSLRPLGGETQYF
DNA: TGCGCCAGCAGCTTGCGACCCCTGGGGGGGGAGACCCAGTACTTC

D: NA
size: NA
V: TRBV20-1
length: 14
J: TRBJ2-3
CDR3: CSASQGTSTDTQYF
DNA: TGCAGTGCTAGTCAGGGAACCAGCACAGATACGCAGTATTTT

D: NA
size: NA
V: TRBV5-4
length: 14
J: TRBJ2-7
CDR3: CASSFLAEAREQYF
DNA: TGTGCCAGCAGCTTTCTGGCGGAGGCCAGGGAGCAGTACTTC

D: NA
size: once
V: TRBV27
length: 13
J: TRBJ2-5
CDR3: CASSLGRGETQYF
DNA: TGTGCCAGCAGTTTAGGCAGAGGAGAGACCCAGTACTTC

D: TRBD1
size: NA
V: TRBV19
length: 16
J: TRBJ1-5
CDR3: CASSETGGRGNQPQHF
DNA: TGTGCCAGTAGTGAGACAGGGGGTAGGGGCAATCAGCCCCAGCATTTT

D: TRBD1
size: NA
V: TRBV10-3
length: 14
J: TRBJ1-1
CDR3: CATSQGQGDTEAFF
DNA: TGTGCCACTTCCCAAGGACAGGGAGACACTGAAGCTTTCTTT

D: TRBD1
size: NA
V: TRBV5-1
length: 16
J: TRBJ1-6
CDR3: CASSSDRGRYNSPLHF
DNA: TGCGCCAGCAGCTCCGACAGGGGCCGGTATAATTCACCCCTCCACTTT

D: TRBD2
size: once
V: TRBV5-8
length: 15
J: TRBJ2-1
CDR3: CASSRAGGSYNEQFF
DNA: TGTGCCAGCAGCAGAGCGGGAGGCTCCTACAATGAGCAGTTCTTC

D: NA
size: NA
V: TRBV5-1
length: 15
J: TRBJ1-1
CDR3: CASSPFTGQNTEAFF
DNA: TGCGCCAGCAGCCCGTTTACAGGGCAGAACACTGAAGCTTTCTTT

D: NA
size: NA
V: TRBV30
length: 14
J: TRBJ2-1
CDR3: CAHDTPISYNEQFF
DNA: TGTGCCCACGACACACCTATCTCCTACAATGAGCAGTTCTTC

D: NA
size: NA
V: TRBV7-3
length: 14
J: TRBJ2-3
CDR3: CASSLAGPTDTQYF
DNA: TGTGCCAGCAGCTTGGCGGGACCCACAGATACGCAGTATTTT

D: NA
size: NA
V: TRBV4-2
length: 14
J: TRBJ1-2
CDR3: CASSLQGSGDGYTF
DNA: TGTGCCAGCAGCCTCCAGGGAAGTGGCGATGGCTACACCTTC

D: TRBD1
size: NA
V: TRBV6-1
length: 17
J: TRBJ1-1
CDR3: CASSQAPGTGWDTEAFF
DNA: TGTGCCAGCAGTCAAGCCCCCGGGACAGGGTGGGACACTGAAGCTTTCTTT

D: NA
size: NA
V: TRBV19
length: 14
J: TRBJ1-2
CDR3: CASSIALQGMSYTF
DNA: TGTGCCAGTAGTATAGCCCTACAGGGTATGAGCTACACCTTC

D: TRBD1
size: NA
V: TRBV30
length: 15
J: TRBJ1-2
CDR3: CAWSALRTGNYGYTF
DNA: TGTGCCTGGAGTGCCCTTCGGACAGGGAACTATGGCTACACCTTC

D: NA
size: NA
V: TRBV5-1
length: 13
J: TRBJ2-3
CDR3: CASSFPSTDTQYF
DNA: TGCGCCAGCAGCTTCCCTAGCACAGATACGCAGTATTTT

D: NA
size: NA
V: TRBV5-4
length: 14
J: TRBJ2-5
CDR3: CASSLGQVQETQYF
DNA: TGTGCCAGCAGCTTGGGACAGGTACAAGAGACCCAGTACTTC

D: TRBD1
size: NA
V: TRBV2
length: 13
J: TRBJ1-6
CDR3: CASRGDRVSPLHF
DNA: TGTGCCAGCAGGGGGGACAGGGTTTCACCCCTCCACTTT

D: NA
size: NA
V: TRBV24-1
length: 13
J: TRBJ2-1
CDR3: CATSDPEGNEQFF
DNA: TGTGCCACCAGTGACCCCGAGGGCAATGAGCAGTTCTTC

D: NA
size: NA
V: TRBV11-2
length: 16
J: TRBJ1-1
CDR3: CASSPGRGGGSNPAFF
DNA: TGTGCCAGCAGCCCAGGGCGTGGGGGAGGGAGCAACCCAGCTTTCTTT

D: NA
size: NA
V: TRBV30
length: 14
J: TRBJ2-2
CDR3: CASPGGVGAGELFF
DNA: TGTGCCTCCCCCGGCGGGGTTGGGGCCGGGGAGCTGTTTTTT

D: NA
size: once
V: TRBV7-9
length: 14
J: TRBJ2-3
CDR3: CASSLAINRDTQYF
DNA: TGTGCCAGCAGCTTAGCGATTAACAGAGATACGCAGTATTTT

D: TRBD1
size: NA
V: TRBV5-1
length: 14
J: TRBJ1-4
CDR3: CASSSGTDSEKLFF
DNA: TGCGCCAGCAGTTCCGGGACAGACTCTGAAAAACTGTTTTTT

D: NA
size: NA
V: TRBV11-2
length: 16
J: TRBJ1-3
CDR3: CASSLPRASSGNTIYF
DNA: TGTGCCAGCAGCTTACCGCGAGCTTCCTCTGGAAACACCATATATTTT